This T cell receptor beta chain stems from a study of T-cell reconstitution after alpha-beta-depleted transplantation in children. This clonotype came up many times. This CDR3 has 14 amino acids. The V and J ends lost 3 bases and 3 bases respectively, with 11 bases between them. A TCRbeta library incorporating unique molecular identifiers was prepared. In TCRdb, the PCR reads were re-called with MiXCR into one record per CDR3 protein. The sample holds about 610,000 distinct CDR3 sequences; about 10% are singletons and the top ten take approximately 4.1%. The J gene is TRBJ2-5, the V gene TRBV12-3 or TRBV12-4, with D maybe TRBD1 (5 bases). The TCR was taken from a human donor who donated a stem cell graft to a child with acute myeloid leukemia. The specimen comprised PBMCs from the stem cell graft donor, sampled from the stem cell graft. For the CDR3, the DNA is TGTGCCAGCAGTTTGCAGGGTCGGGAAGAGACCCAGTACTTC. Protein product: CASSLQGREETQYF.